This T cell receptor (beta chain) was identified in a study of OX40 agonist ivuxolimab in advanced cancers. Looking at the study overall: Hepatocellular carcinoma, melanoma, renal cell or head and neck cancer affected the dose-escalation patients. Study-level results: In the expanded peripheral T cells, antigen specificity was never determined.

Only in-frame clones appear in the TCRdb table, and some are missing; sequencing was by immunoSEQ multiplex PCR. The sample yields some 74,000 clones, 88% seen once. As for this clone: Antigen unknown.

The germline V gene has CDR1 LNHDA and CDR2 SQIVND (reference sequence). This CDR3 spans 16 amino acids. V lost 8 bases and J lost 0, with 16 bases in between. The sample in question was CD4+ or CD8+ T cells sorted from blood, obtained in a trial of the OX40 agonist ivuxolimab. The sequence was obtained from an adult with an advanced solid tumor such as melanoma, head and neck, liver or kidney cancer. This sequence joins TRBV19 and TRBJ2-2; D perhaps matches TRBD2 (5 bases). In DNA, the CDR3 is TGTGCCAGTTCCCTGGGCGGGCGAGCGAACACCGGGGAGCTGTTTTTT. Its protein is CASSLGGRANTGELFF.